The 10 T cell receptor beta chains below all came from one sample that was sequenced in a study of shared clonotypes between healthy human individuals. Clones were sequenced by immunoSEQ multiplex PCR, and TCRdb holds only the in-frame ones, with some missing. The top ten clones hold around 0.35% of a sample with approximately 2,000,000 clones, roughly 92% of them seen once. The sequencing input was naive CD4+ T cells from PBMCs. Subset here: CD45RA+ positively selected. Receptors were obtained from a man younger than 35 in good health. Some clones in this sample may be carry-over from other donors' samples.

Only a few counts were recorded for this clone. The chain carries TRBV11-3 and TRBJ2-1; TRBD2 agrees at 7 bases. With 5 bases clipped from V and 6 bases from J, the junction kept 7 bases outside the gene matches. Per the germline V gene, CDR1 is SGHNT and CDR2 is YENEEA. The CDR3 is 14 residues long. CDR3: CASSPGGGSNEQFF. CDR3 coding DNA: TGTGCCAGCAGCCCGGGAGGCGGGAGCAATGAGCAGTTCTTC.

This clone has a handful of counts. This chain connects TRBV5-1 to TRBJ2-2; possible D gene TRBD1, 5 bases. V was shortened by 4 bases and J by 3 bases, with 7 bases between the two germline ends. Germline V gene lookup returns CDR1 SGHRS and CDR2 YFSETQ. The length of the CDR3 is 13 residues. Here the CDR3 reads CASSVQDTGELFF. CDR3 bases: TGCGCCAGCAGCGTACAGGACACCGGGGAGCTGTTTTTT. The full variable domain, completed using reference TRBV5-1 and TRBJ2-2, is KAGVTQTPRYLIKTRGQQVTLSCSPISGHRSVSWYQQTPGQGLQFLFEYFSETQRNKGNFPGRFSGRQFSNSRSEMNVSTLELGDSALYLCASSVQDTGELFFGEGSRLTVL.

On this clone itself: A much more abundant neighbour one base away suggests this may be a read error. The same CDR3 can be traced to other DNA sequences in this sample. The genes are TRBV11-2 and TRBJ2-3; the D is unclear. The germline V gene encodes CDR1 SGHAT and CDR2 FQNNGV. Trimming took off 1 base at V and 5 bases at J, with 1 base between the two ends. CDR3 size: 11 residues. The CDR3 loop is CASSLVDTQYF. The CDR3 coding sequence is TGTGCCAGCAGCTTAGTAGATACGCAGTATTTT.

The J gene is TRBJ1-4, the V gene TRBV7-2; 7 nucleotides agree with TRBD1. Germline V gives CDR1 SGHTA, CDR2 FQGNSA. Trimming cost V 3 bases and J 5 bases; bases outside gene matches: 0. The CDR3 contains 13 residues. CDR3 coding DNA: TGTGCCAGCAGCTTGGACAGGAATGAAAAACTGTTTTTT. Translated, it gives CASSLDRNEKLFF.

The CDR3 here is CASTGGAGNGYTF. CDR3 nucleotide sequence: TGTGCCAGCACGGGGGGGGCAGGGAATGGCTACACCTTC. The chain joins TRBV6-1 to TRBJ1-2; D is perhaps TRBD1 (6 bases). The germline V gene has CDR1 MNHNS and CDR2 SASEGT. The CDR3 is 13 residues long. V was shortened by 7 bases and J by 6 bases, with 15 bases between the two germline ends.

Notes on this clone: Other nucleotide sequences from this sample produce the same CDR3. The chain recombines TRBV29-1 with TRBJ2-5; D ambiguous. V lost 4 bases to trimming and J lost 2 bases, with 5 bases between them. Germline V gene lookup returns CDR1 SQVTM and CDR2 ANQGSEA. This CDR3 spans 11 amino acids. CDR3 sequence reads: CSVGLQETQYF. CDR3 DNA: TGCAGCGTTGGATTACAAGAGACCCAGTACTTC.

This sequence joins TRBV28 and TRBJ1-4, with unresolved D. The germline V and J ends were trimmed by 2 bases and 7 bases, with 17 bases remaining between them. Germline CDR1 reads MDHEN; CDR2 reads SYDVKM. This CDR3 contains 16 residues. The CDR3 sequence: CASSLRAGGELEKLFF. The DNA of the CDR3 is TGTGCCAGCAGTTTAAGGGCCGGCGGGGAGCTTGAAAAACTGTTTTTT.

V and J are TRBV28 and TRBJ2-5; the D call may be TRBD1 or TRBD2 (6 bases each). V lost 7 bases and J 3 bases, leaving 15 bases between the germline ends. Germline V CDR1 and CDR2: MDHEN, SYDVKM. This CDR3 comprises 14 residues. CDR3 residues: CASNDAGHKETQYF. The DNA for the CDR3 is TGTGCCAGCAACGACGCGGGACACAAAGAGACCCAGTACTTC.

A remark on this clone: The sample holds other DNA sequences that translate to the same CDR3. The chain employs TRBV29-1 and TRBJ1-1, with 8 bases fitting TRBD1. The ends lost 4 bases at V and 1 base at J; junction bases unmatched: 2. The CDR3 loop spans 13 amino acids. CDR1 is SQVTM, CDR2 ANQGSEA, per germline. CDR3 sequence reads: CSVGQGANTEAFF. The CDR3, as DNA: TGCAGCGTTGGTCAGGGGGCGAACACTGAAGCTTTCTTT.

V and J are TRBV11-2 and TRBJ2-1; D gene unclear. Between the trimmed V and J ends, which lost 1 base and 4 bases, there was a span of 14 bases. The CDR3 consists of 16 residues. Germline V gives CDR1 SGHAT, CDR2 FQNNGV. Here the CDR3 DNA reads TGTGCCAGCAGCTTAGGCCTCCCCCAAAATTACAATGAGCAGTTCTTC. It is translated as CASSLGLPQNYNEQFF.